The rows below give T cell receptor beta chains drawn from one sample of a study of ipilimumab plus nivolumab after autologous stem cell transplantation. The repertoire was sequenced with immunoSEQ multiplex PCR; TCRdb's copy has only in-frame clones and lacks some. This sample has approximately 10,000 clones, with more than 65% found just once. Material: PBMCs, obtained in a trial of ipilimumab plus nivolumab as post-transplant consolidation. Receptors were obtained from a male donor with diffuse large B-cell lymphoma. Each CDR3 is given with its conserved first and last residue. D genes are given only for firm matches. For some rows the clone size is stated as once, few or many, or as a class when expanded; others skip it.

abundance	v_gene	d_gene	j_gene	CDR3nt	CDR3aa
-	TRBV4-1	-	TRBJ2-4	TGCGCCAGCAGCCAAGATCAGGGGGGATCCTTTCAGTACTTC	CASSQDQGGSFQYF
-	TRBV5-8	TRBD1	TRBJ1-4	TGTGCCAGCAGCATAGGACAGGGCTGGGCAACTAATGAAAAACTGTTTTTT	CASSIGQGWATNEKLFF
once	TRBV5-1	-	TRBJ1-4	TGCGCCAGCAATCCCAGGGGAGACAATGAAAAACTGTTTTTT	CASNPRGDNEKLFF
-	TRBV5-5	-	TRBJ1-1	TGTGCCTCGCAAGACGGACAGTGGAACACTGAAGCTTTCTTT	CASQDGQWNTEAFF
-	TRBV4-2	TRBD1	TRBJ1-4	TGTGCCAGCAGCTTGGCCCCGGACAGGTGGGGTGAAAAACTGTTTTTT	CASSLAPDRWGEKLFF
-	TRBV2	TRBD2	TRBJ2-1	TGTGCCAGCAGGGTCTTGGGGGGGTCGGGCAATGAGCAGTTCTTC	CASRVLGGSGNEQFF
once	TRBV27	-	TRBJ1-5	TGTGCCAGCAGTTTAGGCAGGGGAGGCCAGCCCCAGCATTTT	CASSLGRGGQPQHF
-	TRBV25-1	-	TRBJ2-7	TGTGCCAGCAGTGGTACAGGGATGTACGAGCAGTACTTC	CASSGTGMYEQYF
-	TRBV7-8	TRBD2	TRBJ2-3	TGTGCCAGCAGCTTTAGGCTAGCGGGAGATACGCAGTATTTT	CASSFRLAGDTQYF
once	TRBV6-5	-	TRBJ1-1	TGTGCCAGCAGAAAACTACAGGGAGTGACTGAAGCTTTCTTT	CASRKLQGVTEAFF
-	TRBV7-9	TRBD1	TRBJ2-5	TGTGCCAGCAGCTTAGCCTTGCGGGACAGGGGAGAGACCCAGTACTTC	CASSLALRDRGETQYF
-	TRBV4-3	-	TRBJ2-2	TGCGCCAGCAGCCAAAGTGACGGGGAGCTGTTTTTT	CASSQSDGELFF
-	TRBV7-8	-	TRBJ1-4	TGTGCCAGCAGCCCGATGGTTCTTAATGAAAAACTGTTTTTT	CASSPMVLNEKLFF
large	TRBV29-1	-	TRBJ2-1	TGCAGCGTTGAAGATCCAGGAGCTAGCTCCTACAATGAGCAGTTCTTC	CSVEDPGASSYNEQFF
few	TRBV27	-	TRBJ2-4	TGTGCCAGCAGTTTCTCAGCCAAAAACATTCAGTACTTC	CASSFSAKNIQYF
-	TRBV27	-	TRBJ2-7	TGTGCCAGCAGTTTAATCGCAGGGAGCGTCGACGAGCAGTACTTC	CASSLIAGSVDEQYF
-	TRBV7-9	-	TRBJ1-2	TGTGCCAGCAGTCAAGGTTGGCAGGGGAGCTATGGCTACACCTTC	CASSQGWQGSYGYTF
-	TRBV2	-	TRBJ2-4	TGTGCCAGCGGTACGGCTACCAAAAACATTCAGTACTTC	CASGTATKNIQYF
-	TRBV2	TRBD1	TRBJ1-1	TGTGCCAGCAGAAAGGGACAGGGTAGGACTGAAGCTTTCTTT	CASRKGQGRTEAFF
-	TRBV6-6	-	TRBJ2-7	TGTGCCAGCAGTACCTCAAATCGGGACCACGAGCAGTACTTC	CASSTSNRDHEQYF
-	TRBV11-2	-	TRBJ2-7	TGTGCCAGCACCCCCGAGGGGGGGAGCTCCTACGAGCAGTACTTC	CASTPEGGSSYEQYF
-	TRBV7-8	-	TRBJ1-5	TGTGCCAGCAGCTTAGGATCAGGGGCGGCCAATCAGCCCCAGCATTTT	CASSLGSGAANQPQHF
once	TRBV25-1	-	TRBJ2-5	TGTGCCAGCAGTGACTCTGGGGAGACCCAGTACTTC	CASSDSGETQYF
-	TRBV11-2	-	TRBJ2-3	TGTGCCAGCAGCTTATCAAGTGGGCTAGCAACGCAGTATTTT	CASSLSSGLATQYF
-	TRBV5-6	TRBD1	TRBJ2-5	TGTGCCAGCAGCTTGACAGGGGGCGAGACCCAGTACTTC	CASSLTGGETQYF
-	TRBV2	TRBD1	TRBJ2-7	TGTGCCAGCAGGGACAGGGTTAGCTCCTACGAGCAGTACTTC	CASRDRVSSYEQYF
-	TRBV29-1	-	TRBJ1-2	TGCAGCGTTGGACGTGCGAACGGGGGAGGGGGCTACACCTTC	CSVGRANGGGGYTF
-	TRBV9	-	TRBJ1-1	TGTGCCAGCAGCGACCGACTCGGGTGGGACACTGAAGCTTTCTTT	CASSDRLGWDTEAFF
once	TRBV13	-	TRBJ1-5	TGTGCCAGCAGCTTAGGCTGGGGGGGAAATCAGCCCCAGCATTTT	CASSLGWGGNQPQHF
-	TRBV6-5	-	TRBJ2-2	TGTGCCAGCAGTTACCCTCGGACAGCTAACACCGGGGAGCTGTTTTTT	CASSYPRTANTGELFF
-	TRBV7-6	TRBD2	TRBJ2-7	TGTGCCAGCAGCCCGGGGGGGACCTACGAGCAGTACTTC	CASSPGGTYEQYF
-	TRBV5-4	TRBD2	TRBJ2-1	TGTGCCAGCAGCTTAGTGGGGGGGGGAAACAATGAGCAGTTCTTC	CASSLVGGGNNEQFF
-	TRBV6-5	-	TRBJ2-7	TGTGCCAGCACCGAACCCCCACGCGGGGAGCAGTACTTC	CASTEPPRGEQYF
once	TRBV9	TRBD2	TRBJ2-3	TGTGCCAGCAGCGTAGGACTAGCGGGGGGAACAGATACGCAGTATTTT	CASSVGLAGGTDTQYF